This TCR beta chain was recovered during a study of Ad26.COV2.S vaccination and SARS-CoV-2 variants. The overall study: The Ad26.COV2.S arm of the COV1001 trial was where the donor was placed. Intramuscular Ad26.COV2.S doses were given once or twice, 56 days apart. Whole-study results and caveats: TCR breadth and depth analyses may have underestimated total T cell responses.

The CDR3 loop spans 15 amino acids. The V gene end was trimmed by 0 bases and the J gene end by 7 bases; junction bases not matched to a gene: 10. Germline CDR1 is SGHKS and CDR2 is YYEKEE (reference sequence). Concerning this clone: Its antigen is undetermined.

TCRdb keeps only in-frame clones here, not all; method: immunoSEQ multiplex PCR. The table lists a few hundred thousand clones, around 87% of them singletons, with under 4% in the top ten. Documented treatment: some 19 received Ad26.COV2.S at low or high dose, single or two shots; about 5 received placebo; per-sample allocation not given. The samples were gathered on day 63 after the first injection of vaccine or placebo. Boston provided a donor who was an adult aged 18-55 years. The sequencing used peripheral blood, collected in a trial of Ad26.COV2.S vaccine versus placebo. V and J are TRBV5-5 and TRBJ2-7; 7 bases align to TRBD2. The receptor was isolated from a person between 18 and 65 years old who received the Ad26.COV2.S COVID-19 vaccine or a placebo. Here the CDR3 reads CASSLALADPLEQYF. DNA for the CDR3: TGTGCCAGCAGCTTGGCGCTAGCGGACCCTTTAGAGCAGTACTTC.